These T cell receptor beta chains were read from a single sample in a study of graft-versus-host responses after intestinal transplantation. TCRdb keeps only in-frame clones here, not all; method: immunoSEQ multiplex PCR. The table has over 40,000 clones, roughly 93% seen once. This specimen was PBMCs, taken around 790 days after a first intestinal transplant, on the day of a second. These receptor sequences come from a human patient who received an intestinal transplant, so some T cells may come from the graft donor. Both conserved end residues are part of each CDR3. D genes are given only for firm matches. A clone size is listed for some rows: how often the clone was seen (once, few, many), or a class if it is expanded.

d_call,j_call,v_call,clone_size,cdr3_nt,cdr3_aa
NA,TRBJ2-7,TRBV4-1,NA,TGCGCCAGCAGCCAAGCTCGCGGTGAGCAGTACTTC,CASSQARGEQYF
TRBD2,TRBJ2-7,TRBV7-3,once,TGTGCCAGCAGCCAAACGGGAGGGCCTAGTTACGAGCAGTACTTC,CASSQTGGPSYEQYF
NA,TRBJ1-1,TRBV5-5,NA,TGTGCCAGCAGCTTGGGACCCAAGAACACTGAAGCTTTCTTT,CASSLGPKNTEAFF
TRBD2,TRBJ2-7,TRBV11-2,NA,TGTGCCAGCAGCTTATCGGCGGGAGGGCCCTACGAGCAGTACTTC,CASSLSAGGPYEQYF
TRBD2,TRBJ2-7,TRBV27,NA,TGTGCCAGCAGCCAATCATCAAGGACAGGGTATAGCGGGAGGCACGAGCAGTACTTC,CASSQSSRTGYSGRHEQYF
NA,TRBJ2-5,TRBV10-2,NA,TGCGCCAGCAGCCCCAACCAAGAGACCCAGTACTTC,CASSPNQETQYF
NA,TRBJ2-1,TRBV21-1,NA,TGTGCCAGCAGCCGCGGGAGCAAGTACAATGAGCAGTTCTTC,CASSRGSKYNEQFF
TRBD1,TRBJ1-1,TRBV27,once,TGTGCCAGCGCCCAACAGGGGGGCACTGAAGCTTTCTTT,CASAQQGGTEAFF
NA,TRBJ2-7,TRBV21-1,once,TGTGCCAGCAGCAAAGTCAAGACAGTAGGAACCTACGAGCAGTACTTC,CASSKVKTVGTYEQYF
NA,TRBJ1-1,TRBV9,NA,TGTGCCAGCAGCGTCCAGGGCGCGGGGAACACTGAAGCTTTCTTT,CASSVQGAGNTEAFF
NA,TRBJ2-2,TRBV30,NA,TGTGCCTGGAGTCGGGGCGGGATTCGTACCGGGGAGCTGTTTTTT,CAWSRGGIRTGELFF